Below, 7 T cell receptor beta chains from the same sample are listed, as sequenced in a study of vaccination and CD4 T cells after COVID-19. An Oncomine TCR Beta short-read assay was used to sequence the DNA from cultured CD4+ T cells. TCRdb ran MiXCR on the PCR reads and lists one entry per CDR3 protein. The table lists approximately 4,600 distinct CDR3 sequences, 40% to 55% of them singletons. Their antigen targets remain unknown. The treatment here: roughly 10-day PBMC culture with coronavirus spike peptide pools or control peptides (ViraFEST assay). The sequenced material came from CD4+ T cells from blood, cultured in vitro. The receptor source for this set is a human donor who had recovered from COVID-19.

The chain couples TRBV18 to TRBJ2-5; D gene unclear. Germline values: CDR1 KGHSH, CDR2 LQKENI. This CDR3 is 14 amino acids long. Trimming removed 1 base at V and 7 bases at J, with 13 bases between. The CDR3 nucleotides are TGTGCCAGCTCACCACAGACCCAATTAGGGACCCAGTACTTC. Protein sequence: CASSPQTQLGTQYF.

This clonotype was seen a handful of times. The chain carries TRBV7-2 and TRBJ1-2, with 7 nucleotides matching TRBD1. CDR3 length equals 14 residues. The germline gives CDR1 SGHTA, CDR2 FQGNSA. After removal of 5 bases from V and 4 bases from J, the junction contained 7 bases not matched to a gene. CDR3 sequence: CASSPDRQSYGYTF. The CDR3, as DNA: TGTGCCAGCAGCCCGGACAGGCAGTCCTATGGCTACACCTTC.

The V call is TRBV5-1, the J call TRBJ2-5; D not resolved. V lost 5 bases and J 5 bases, leaving 10 bases between the germline ends. This CDR3 has 12 residues. Germline V lookup: CDR1 SGHRS, CDR2 YFSETQ. CDR3 coding DNA: TGCGCCAGCAGAAAGGACGGGGAGACCCAGTACTTC. It codes for CASRKDGETQYF.

This clonotype was picked up a small number of times. The rearrangement joins TRBV7-2 to TRBJ2-4; weak D call: TRBD2 (5 bases). The V gene's germline CDR1 is SGHTA and CDR2 FQGNSA. The CDR3 length is 20 residues. V shed 5 bases and J shed 0 bases, with 26 bases lying between them. The DNA for the CDR3 is TGTGCCAGCAGCCATGGAGGTCGCTACTCCCTTCAACTAGCCAAAAACATTCAGTACTTC. This gives the protein CASSHGGRYSLQLAKNIQYF.

The rearrangement joins TRBV16 to TRBJ2-4, with D maybe TRBD2 (5 bases). Germline CDR1 is KGHSY and CDR2 is FQNENV. Trimming shortened V by 3 bases and J by 5 bases, and 17 bases separated the two germline ends. CDR3 length equals 16 residues. The CDR3 here is CASSQRAALVENIQYF. CDR3 coding DNA: TGTGCCAGCAGCCAGAGGGCAGCGCTCGTTGAAAACATTCAGTACTTC.

This clonotype was found a few times. The chain employs TRBV20-1 and TRBJ2-7, with D perhaps TRBD1 (6 bases). Germline V lookup: CDR1 DFQATT, CDR2 SNEGSKA (reference sequence). Deletions cut 0 bases from V and 3 bases from J, with 12 bases between. CDR3 size: 14 residues. CDR3 coding DNA: TGCAGTGCTAGAGAGGGGCAGGGGTACTACGAGCAGTACTTC. It yields the protein CSAREGQGYYEQYF.

The chain combines TRBV12-3 or TRBV12-4 with TRBJ1-1; 9 bases agree with TRBD1. Losses at the gene ends were 5 bases for V and 0 bases for J; bases not matched to a gene: 7. The CDR3 sequence is 16 residues long. The CDR3 sequence: CASSPPGTGLNTEAFF. CDR3 DNA sequence: TGTGCCAGCAGTCCGCCCGGGACAGGGCTGAACACTGAAGCTTTCTTT.